The TCR beta chain described here comes from a study of cytomegalovirus exposure and HLA in healthy donors. The overall study: In terms of ancestry, the Caucasian-associated cluster contained about 80% of the roughly 400 genotyped donors.

Use of 60 Vbeta and 13 Jbeta primers characterized the PCR. This table comes from immunoSEQ multiplex PCR, and its TCRdb copy is limited to in-frame clones, with some not included. The profile shows roughly 150,000 clones, roughly 85% of them singletons. Points from the study as a whole: In a later analysis, CMV-associated beta chains were mostly HLA-associated, it appeared. A prior analysis recorded that most TCR beta V segments were productive about 90% or about 30% of the time.

Trimming took 0 bases from V and 5 from J, leaving 8 bases between them. The CDR3 totals 13 residues. Germline V gene lookup returns CDR1 SGHNT and CDR2 YYREEE (reference sequence). A word on this clone: The antigen remains unidentified.

The chain combines TRBV5-4 with TRBJ2-5; D remains ambiguous. The material sequenced was PBMCs. This clonotype was obtained from a young man in good health and CMV-seropositive. CDR3 residues: CASSLGPEETQYF. DNA for the CDR3: TGTGCCAGCAGCTTGGGCCCTGAGGAGACCCAGTACTTC.